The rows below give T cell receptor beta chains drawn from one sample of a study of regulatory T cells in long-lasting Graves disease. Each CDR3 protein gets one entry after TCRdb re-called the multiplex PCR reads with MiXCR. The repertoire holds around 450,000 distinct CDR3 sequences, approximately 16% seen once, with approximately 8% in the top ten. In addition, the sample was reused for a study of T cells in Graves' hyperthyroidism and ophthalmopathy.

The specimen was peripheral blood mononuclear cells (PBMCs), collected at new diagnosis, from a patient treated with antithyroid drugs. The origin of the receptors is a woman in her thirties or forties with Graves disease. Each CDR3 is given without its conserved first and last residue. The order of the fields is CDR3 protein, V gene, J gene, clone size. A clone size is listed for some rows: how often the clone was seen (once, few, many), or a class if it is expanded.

CDR3 protein: SARERSGTTETQY
V gene: TRBV20-1
J gene: TRBJ2-5
clone size: many

CDR3 protein: SALDYMNTEAF
V gene: TRBV20-1
J gene: TRBJ1-1
clone size: many

CDR3 protein: ASSLFGQGQETQY
V gene: TRBV7-2
J gene: TRBJ2-5
clone size: many

CDR3 protein: SARRTVRNQPQH
V gene: TRBV20-1
J gene: TRBJ1-5
clone size: many

CDR3 protein: ASSEWGLSGYEQY
V gene: TRBV6-1
J gene: TRBJ2-7
clone size: many

CDR3 protein: ASNQQGRLNIQY
V gene: TRBV5-8
J gene: TRBJ2-4
clone size: few

CDR3 protein: ASSFQGGGYEQY
V gene: TRBV2
J gene: TRBJ2-7
clone size: many

CDR3 protein: ASSLKMGFPRF
V gene: TRBV27
J gene: TRBJ2-1
clone size: NA

CDR3 protein: ASSAKAGTSSYEQY
V gene: TRBV6-1
J gene: TRBJ2-7
clone size: many

CDR3 protein: ASSSPLAGEYEQY
V gene: TRBV28
J gene: TRBJ2-7
clone size: many

CDR3 protein: ASSYLRTSGRVYEQY
V gene: TRBV6-5
J gene: TRBJ2-7
clone size: NA

CDR3 protein: ASSSQGLLNTEAF
V gene: TRBV7-2
J gene: TRBJ1-1
clone size: many

CDR3 protein: ASSPIGIEAQETQY
V gene: TRBV18
J gene: TRBJ2-5
clone size: many

CDR3 protein: SARATGGQGLSYEQY
V gene: TRBV20-1
J gene: TRBJ2-7
clone size: few

CDR3 protein: ASSVEGTSSGELF
V gene: TRBV9
J gene: TRBJ2-2
clone size: many

CDR3 protein: ASASGREGGYT
V gene: TRBV28
J gene: TRBJ1-2
clone size: many

CDR3 protein: ASSHRDTRGGGYT
V gene: TRBV4-1
J gene: TRBJ1-2
clone size: few

CDR3 protein: ASSPGIGGANQPQH
V gene: TRBV18
J gene: TRBJ1-5
clone size: NA

CDR3 protein: ASSLWGLHSYTEAF
V gene: TRBV11-2
J gene: TRBJ1-1
clone size: many

CDR3 protein: ASSQVSSAETQY
V gene: TRBV14
J gene: TRBJ2-5
clone size: few

CDR3 protein: SATGLSKNIQY
V gene: TRBV20-1
J gene: TRBJ2-4
clone size: NA

CDR3 protein: ASSLAYIADTQY
V gene: TRBV11-2
J gene: TRBJ2-3
clone size: many

CDR3 protein: ASRTTGASYGYT
V gene: TRBV19
J gene: TRBJ1-2
clone size: many

CDR3 protein: ASSDSRGNTGTTIYEQY
V gene: TRBV27
J gene: TRBJ2-7
clone size: many

CDR3 protein: ASSDSDRVGQETQY
V gene: TRBV2
J gene: TRBJ2-5
clone size: many

CDR3 protein: ASSEEQGAGNQPQH
V gene: TRBV6-2/TRBV6-3
J gene: TRBJ1-5
clone size: NA

CDR3 protein: ATSRFREYTGELF
V gene: TRBV15
J gene: TRBJ2-2
clone size: NA

CDR3 protein: ASSPSSGSSYEQY
V gene: TRBV5-5
J gene: TRBJ2-7
clone size: many

CDR3 protein: ATSDRDTPSTDTQY
V gene: TRBV24-1
J gene: TRBJ2-3
clone size: NA

CDR3 protein: SARREDSYEQY
V gene: TRBV20-1
J gene: TRBJ2-7
clone size: few

CDR3 protein: ASSRDSPGTEAF
V gene: TRBV7-9
J gene: TRBJ1-1
clone size: few

CDR3 protein: ASSDTGTLNTEAF
V gene: TRBV5-1
J gene: TRBJ1-1
clone size: many

CDR3 protein: ASSDEGDQPQH
V gene: TRBV2
J gene: TRBJ1-5
clone size: many

CDR3 protein: ASSLDLSWSSYNEQF
V gene: TRBV11-2
J gene: TRBJ2-1
clone size: many

CDR3 protein: ASSYGVVETQY
V gene: TRBV5-4
J gene: TRBJ2-5
clone size: few

CDR3 protein: ASSSGSSPNTEAF
V gene: TRBV12-3/TRBV12-4
J gene: TRBJ1-1
clone size: NA

CDR3 protein: ASSQDGYLGNEQF
V gene: TRBV14
J gene: TRBJ2-1
clone size: many

CDR3 protein: ASSEDPRGETQY
V gene: TRBV6-1
J gene: TRBJ2-5
clone size: many

CDR3 protein: ASSMDRNGYT
V gene: TRBV19
J gene: TRBJ1-2
clone size: NA

CDR3 protein: ASSLDGSLYNEQF
V gene: TRBV11-2
J gene: TRBJ2-1
clone size: many

CDR3 protein: ASSFDGQLN
V gene: TRBV27
J gene: TRBJ2-1
clone size: NA

CDR3 protein: ASSTGSWSYEQY
V gene: TRBV6-2/TRBV6-3
J gene: TRBJ2-7
clone size: many

CDR3 protein: ASSPRTSGAYNEQF
V gene: TRBV11-2
J gene: TRBJ2-1
clone size: many

CDR3 protein: ASSTTGTNQPQH
V gene: TRBV7-9
J gene: TRBJ1-5
clone size: NA

CDR3 protein: ASSLDRDSYEQY
V gene: TRBV5-1
J gene: TRBJ2-7
clone size: many

CDR3 protein: ASSQRGNTIY
V gene: TRBV14
J gene: TRBJ1-3
clone size: NA

CDR3 protein: ASSPVRSYEQY
V gene: TRBV11-3
J gene: TRBJ2-7
clone size: many

CDR3 protein: ASSLRGQRQADTQY
V gene: TRBV11-2
J gene: TRBJ2-3
clone size: many

CDR3 protein: ASSYLVAGALASGANVLT
V gene: TRBV6-2/TRBV6-3
J gene: TRBJ2-6
clone size: many

CDR3 protein: ASSQDFLVGYT
V gene: TRBV4-3
J gene: TRBJ1-2
clone size: few

CDR3 protein: ASSLVAAKTQY
V gene: TRBV7-2
J gene: TRBJ2-5
clone size: few

CDR3 protein: ASSFLAGGETQY
V gene: TRBV7-2
J gene: TRBJ2-5
clone size: once